The 27 T cell receptor beta chains listed next were all sequenced from one sample in a study of cytomegalovirus exposure and HLA in healthy donors. Primers for the PCR totalled 60 Vbeta and 13 Jbeta. Sequenced by immunoSEQ multiplex PCR; TCRdb stores in-frame clones only, minus some. This listing includes about 53,000 clones. Sequenced: PBMCs. All receptors come from a man between 18 and 35 years old in good health and CMV-seropositive.

This chain uses TRBV7-3 with TRBJ2-3; TRBD2 agrees at 9 bases. J gave up 5 bases and V 2 bases, and 8 bases lay outside the gene matches. Germline V lookup: CDR1 SGHTA, CDR2 FQGTGA. The CDR3 totals 16 residues. The CDR3 nucleotides read TGTGCCAGCAGCTTAGGGGCGGGAGGGCCAGGAGATACGCAGTATTTT. This encodes CASSLGAGGPGDTQYF.

The CDR3 nucleotides read TGTGCCAGCAGCTACGGGGGTGTCGGGGGAGGACTAAACGAGCAGTACTTC. Its translation: CASSYGGVGGGLNEQYF. The chain has TRBV5-6 and TRBJ2-7; D perhaps matches TRBD2 (6 bases). Germline V gene sequence: CDR1 SGHDT, CDR2 YYEEEE. V was shortened by 3 bases and J by 5 bases, with 24 bases between the two germline ends. This CDR3 contains 17 residues.

The chain combines TRBV19 with TRBJ1-1; D unresolved. The germline V gene encodes CDR1 LNHDA and CDR2 SQIVND (reference sequence). The CDR3 is made up of 14 amino acids. V dropped 3 bases and J dropped 0 bases, with 8 bases sitting between them. The CDR3 here is CASSIGLVNTEAFF. CDR3 bases: TGTGCCAGTAGTATTGGGCTTGTGAACACTGAAGCTTTCTTT.

About this clone: The junction differs from germline at one of its ends, possibly a read error. Other nucleotide sequences from this sample produce the same CDR3. The rearrangement links TRBV5-4 to TRBJ2-3, with D possibly matching TRBD1 (6 bases). CDR1 is SGHNT, CDR2 YYREEE, per germline (reference sequence). This CDR3 comprises 14 residues. The CDR3 reads CASSLTGHTDTQYF. In DNA form, the CDR3 reads TGCGCCAGCAGCTTGACAGGCCACACAGATACGCAGTATTTT.

CDR3 DNA: TGTGCCTGGAGTTGGGGCGGGGGGTTCACTGAAGCTTTCTTT. Translating gives CAWSWGGGFTEAFF. The chain combines TRBV30 with TRBJ1-1; the D gene is possibly TRBD1 (5 bases). V lost 2 bases to trimming and J lost 4 bases, with 14 bases between them. Germline CDR1 is GTSNPN and CDR2 is SVGIG (reference sequence). The CDR3 runs 14 residues. Full variable domain (remainder filled in from reference TRBV30 and TRBJ1-1): SQTIHQWPATLVQPVGSPLSLECTVEGTSNPNLYWYRQAAGRGLQLLFYSVGIGQISSEVPQNLSASRPQDRQFILSSKKLLLSDSGFYLCAWSWGGGFTEAFFGQGTRLTVV.

The V call is TRBV9, the J call TRBJ2-7; D not resolved. Germline CDR1 and CDR2: SGDLS and YYNGEE. Trimming cost V 3 bases and J 5 bases, with 15 bases left between them. The CDR3 sequence is 14 residues long. The CDR3: CASSESPRFHEQYF. CDR3 coding DNA: TGTGCCAGCAGCGAGAGTCCGCGTTTTCACGAGCAGTACTTC.

The V call is TRBV5-1, the J call TRBJ2-5; D might be TRBD1 (6 bases). CDR1 is SGHRS and CDR2 is YFSETQ in the germline V gene. The CDR3 is 15 residues long. Trimming stripped 2 bases from V and 3 bases from J, with 14 bases between. CDR3 sequence: CASSFQGNPEETQYF. The CDR3, as DNA: TGCGCCAGCAGCTTTCAGGGGAACCCTGAAGAGACCCAGTACTTC.

The chain links TRBV28 to TRBJ2-7, with TRBD2 matching 11 bases. V lost 4 bases and J lost 5; bases outside the gene matches: 10. The CDR3 covers 16 residues. CDR1 MDHEN and CDR2 SYDVKM come from the germline V gene. The CDR3 loop is CASSSPTSGSTHEQYF. The CDR3 bases are TGTGCCAGCAGTTCCCCAACTAGCGGGAGCACCCACGAGCAGTACTTC.

The CDR3 DNA follows: TGTGCCAGCAGTTATACAGGGAGGGGGAACACTGAAGCTTTCTTT. Protein product: CASSYTGRGNTEAFF. This sequence joins TRBV28 and TRBJ1-1, with TRBD1 as a possible D gene (6 bases). CDR1 is MDHEN, CDR2 SYDVKM, per germline. This CDR3 has 15 amino acids. The V end was cut by 4 bases, the J end by 1 base, with 13 bases between.

The V gene is TRBV7-9, the J gene TRBJ1-1; D gene uncertain. The CDR3 extends over 13 amino acids. In germline, CDR1 is SEHNR, CDR2 FQNEAQ (reference sequence). Trimming removed 3 bases at V and 1 base at J, with 6 bases between. Here the CDR3 reads CASSFSENTEAFF. The CDR3 DNA is TGTGCCAGCAGCTTCTCAGAGAACACTGAAGCTTTCTTT.

This sequence joins TRBV9 and TRBJ2-2, with D perhaps TRBD2 (6 bases). The CDR3 runs 14 residues. From germline, CDR1 is SGDLS and CDR2 YYNGEE. V was shortened by 4 bases and J by 2 bases, with 9 bases between the two germline ends. Written as DNA, the CDR3 is TGTGCCAGCAGCCTGGGGGGAAACACCGGGGAGCTGTTTTTT. Translation gives CASSLGGNTGELFF.

The chain employs TRBV4-2 and TRBJ1-6; possibly TRBD1 for D (6 bases). Germline V gene data show CDR1 as LGHNA and CDR2 as YNFKEQ. The CDR3 length is 16 residues. Trimming took 4 bases from V and 7 from J, leaving 17 bases between them. The CDR3 sequence is CASSRSPRQENSPLHF. CDR3 coding DNA: TGTGCCAGCAGCCGAAGCCCCCGACAGGAGAATTCACCCCTCCACTTT.

As DNA, the CDR3 is TGTGCCAGCAGCTTAGCCGCGGGACCGGTTAATGAGCAGTTCTTC. It is translated as CASSLAAGPVNEQFF. V gene TRBV7-3 combines with J gene TRBJ2-1; TRBD2 might be the D (6 bases). Germline loops: CDR1 SGHTA, CDR2 FQGTGA. This CDR3 region has 15 residues. V lost 2 bases and J 7 bases, leaving 15 bases between the germline ends.

This clone is labeled medium-sized based on frequency. This rearrangement joins TRBV7-9 to TRBJ1-1; 8 bases match TRBD1. Looked up from germline, CDR1 is SEHNR and CDR2 is FQNEAQ (reference sequence). Trimming cost V 5 bases and J 5 bases; bases outside gene matches: 10. The CDR3 sequence is 15 residues long. This chain's CDR3 is CASSRRGQVGTEAFF. As DNA, the CDR3 is TGTGCCAGCAGCAGAAGGGGACAGGTTGGAACTGAAGCTTTCTTT.

CDR3 residues: CASKNQGWSGYTF. CDR3 coding DNA: TGTGCCAGCAAAAATCAGGGTTGGAGTGGCTACACCTTC. This chain joins TRBV6-5 and TRBJ1-2; D is possibly TRBD1 (5 bases). Germline CDR1 MNHEY, CDR2 SVGAGI. The CDR3 totals 13 residues. V was clipped by 7 bases and J by 7 bases, with 16 bases between them.

This chain uses TRBV30 with TRBJ1-3; D is perhaps TRBD1 (6 bases). The CDR3 extends over 12 amino acids. Deletions cut 5 bases from V and 4 bases from J, with 9 bases between. From germline, CDR1 is GTSNPN and CDR2 SVGIG (reference sequence). The CDR3 bases are TGTGCCTGGGACCAGGGGGGAAACACCATATATTTT. Protein: CAWDQGGNTIYF.

The CDR3 sequence: CASSWRAAEKLFF. The CDR3 nucleotides read TGTGCCAGCAGTTGGAGGGCTGCTGAAAAACTGTTTTTT. The rearrangement uses TRBV28 and TRBJ1-4; no definite D call. This CDR3 is 13 amino acids long. The germline V gene encodes CDR1 MDHEN and CDR2 SYDVKM. Trimming removed 4 bases from V and 7 bases from J, with 10 bases in between.

The CDR3 spells CASSHSSYEQYF. The DNA of the CDR3 is TGTGCCAGCAGTCATAGCTCCTACGAGCAGTACTTC. The chain recombines TRBV27 with TRBJ2-7; D uncertain. The CDR3 totals 12 residues. Germline CDR1 reads MNHEY; CDR2 reads SMNVEV (reference sequence). The V gene lost 5 bases and the J gene lost 0 bases, with 5 bases spanning the gap.

The chain carries TRBV5-1 and TRBJ2-7, with a tentative D call TRBD2 (6 bases). Looked up from germline, CDR1 is SGHRS and CDR2 is YFSETQ. The CDR3 runs to 14 residues. V was shortened by 4 bases and J by 2 bases, with 13 bases between the two germline ends. DNA of the CDR3: TGCGCCAGCAGCCTTGGCCGACTAGCCTACGAGCAGTACTTC. Its protein is CASSLGRLAYEQYF.

The chain is built from TRBV29-1 and TRBJ2-1, with 11 bases fitting TRBD2. After removal of 4 bases from V and 0 bases from J, the junction contained 5 bases not matched to a gene. Germline CDR1 SQVTM, CDR2 ANQGSEA. This CDR3 region has 16 residues. The CDR3 is CSVVGTSGRSYNEQFF. The DNA for the CDR3 is TGCAGCGTTGTAGGGACTAGCGGCCGCTCCTACAATGAGCAGTTCTTC.

J is TRBJ2-5 and V is TRBV29-1; D is perhaps TRBD1 (6 bases). Trimming stripped 7 bases from V and 5 bases from J, with 20 bases between. The CDR3 is 14 residues long. Per germline, CDR1 SQVTM and CDR2 ANQGSEA. The CDR3 bases are TGCAGCGCTGCTCCAGGGGTTGTCGGGGAGACCCAGTACTTC. Its protein is CSAAPGVVGETQYF.

The CDR3 loop reads CAWSARAGEQFF. The CDR3 coding sequence is TGTGCCTGGAGTGCCAGGGCCGGTGAGCAGTTCTTC. This sequence joins TRBV30 and TRBJ2-1; D is possibly TRBD1 (5 bases). V lost 1 base to trimming and J lost 9 bases, with 10 bases between them. Germline V gene lookup returns CDR1 GTSNPN and CDR2 SVGIG (reference sequence). The CDR3 has 12 residues.

The chain has TRBV4-1 and TRBJ1-5, with D possibly being TRBD1 (6 bases). Per the germline V gene, CDR1 is MGHRA and CDR2 is YSYEKL. V lost 2 bases to trimming and J lost 9 bases, with 17 bases between them. The CDR3 length is 15 residues. As DNA, the CDR3 is TGCGCCAGCAGCCAAAGCAAAGAAACAGGGTGGCCCCAGCATTTT. It translates to CASSQSKETGWPQHF.

J is TRBJ2-5 and V is TRBV30, with 8 bases identical to TRBD2. The CDR3 has 14 amino acids. Trimming at V came to 4 bases and at J to 4 bases, leaving 8 bases not matched to a gene. Germline loops: CDR1 GTSNPN, CDR2 SVGIG (reference sequence). CDR3 in amino acids: CAWNLAGPRETQYF. In nucleotides, the CDR3 is TGTGCCTGGAACCTAGCGGGCCCCCGAGAGACCCAGTACTTC.

J is TRBJ1-2 and V is TRBV6-7; 10 nucleotides agree with TRBD1. TRBV6-7 is labeled an ORF, and its function is uncertain. V lost 5 bases, J lost 4 bases, and 10 bases stayed unmatched. CDR3 size: 16 residues. The CDR3 loop reads CASSLPRDRGCYGYTF. CDR3 in DNA: TGTGCCAGCAGTCTCCCCCGGGACAGGGGATGCTATGGCTACACCTTC.

The chain uses TRBV11-2 and TRBJ2-2, with 10 positions matching TRBD2. The ends lost 4 bases at V and 5 bases at J; junction bases unmatched: 4. The CDR3 has 15 amino acids. Germline-derived CDR1 and CDR2 are SGHAT and FQNNGV. The DNA for the CDR3 is TGTGCCAGCAGCTATAGCGGGAGGACGACCGGGGAGCTGTTTTTT. This gives the protein CASSYSGRTTGELFF. The whole variable domain, remainder taken from reference TRBV11-2 and TRBJ2-2, is EAGVAQSPRYKIIEKRQSVAFWCNPISGHATLYWYQQILGQGPKLLIQFQNNGVVDDSQLPKDRFSAERLKGVDSTLKIQPAKLEDSAVYLCASSYSGRTTGELFFGEGSRLTVL.

The V gene is TRBV29-1, the J gene TRBJ2-1; 11 nucleotides agree with TRBD2. The junction had 5 bases not matched to a gene; V was cut back by 4 bases and J by 6 bases. CDR3 size: 14 residues. Germline lookup yields CDR1 SQVTM and CDR2 ANQGSEA. The chain's CDR3 is CSVVGTSGFNEQFF. CDR3 coding DNA: TGCAGCGTTGTTGGGACTAGCGGTTTCAATGAGCAGTTCTTC.